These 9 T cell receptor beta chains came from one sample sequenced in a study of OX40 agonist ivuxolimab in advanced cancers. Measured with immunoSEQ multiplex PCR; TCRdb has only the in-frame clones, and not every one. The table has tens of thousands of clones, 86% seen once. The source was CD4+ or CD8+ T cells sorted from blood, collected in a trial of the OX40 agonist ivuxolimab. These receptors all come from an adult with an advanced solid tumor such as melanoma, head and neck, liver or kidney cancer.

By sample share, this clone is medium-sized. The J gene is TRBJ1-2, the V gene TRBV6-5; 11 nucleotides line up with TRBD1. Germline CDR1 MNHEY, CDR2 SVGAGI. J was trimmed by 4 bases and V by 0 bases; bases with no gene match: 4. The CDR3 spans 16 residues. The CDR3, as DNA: TGTGCCAGCAGTTACTCTAGGACAGGGGGCTCCTATGGCTACACCTTC. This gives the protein CASSYSRTGGSYGYTF.

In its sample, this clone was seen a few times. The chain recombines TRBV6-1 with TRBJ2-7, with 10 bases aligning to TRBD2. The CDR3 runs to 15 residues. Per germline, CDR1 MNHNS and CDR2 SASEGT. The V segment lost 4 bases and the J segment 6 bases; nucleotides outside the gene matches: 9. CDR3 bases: TGTGCCAGCAGTGGCAGAGGGGTAGCGGGGGGCGAGCAGTACTTC. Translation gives CASSGRGVAGGEQYF.

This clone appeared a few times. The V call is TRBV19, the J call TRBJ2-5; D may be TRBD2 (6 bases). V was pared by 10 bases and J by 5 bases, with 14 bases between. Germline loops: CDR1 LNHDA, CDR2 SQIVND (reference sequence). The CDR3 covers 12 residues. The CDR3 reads CATRTGEETQYF. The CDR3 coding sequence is TGTGCCACTCGGACGGGGGAGGAGACCCAGTACTTC. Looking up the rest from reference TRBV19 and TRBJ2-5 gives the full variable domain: DGGITQSPKYLFRKEGQNVTLSCEQNLNHDAMYWYRQDPGQGLRLIYYSQIVNDFQKGDIAEGYSVSREKKESFPLTVTSAQKNPTAFYLCATRTGEETQYFGPGTRLLVL.

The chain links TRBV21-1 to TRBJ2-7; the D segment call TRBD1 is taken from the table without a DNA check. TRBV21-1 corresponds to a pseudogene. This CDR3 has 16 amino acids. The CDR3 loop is CASSKRGGDSSYEQYF. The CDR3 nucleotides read TGTGCCAGCAGCAAAAGAGGGGGAGACAGTTCCTACGAGCAGTACTTC.

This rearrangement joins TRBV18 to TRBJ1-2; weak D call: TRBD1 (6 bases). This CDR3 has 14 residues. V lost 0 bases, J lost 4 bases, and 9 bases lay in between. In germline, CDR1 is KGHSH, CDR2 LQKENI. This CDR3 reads CASSPPQGGYGYTF. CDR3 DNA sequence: TGTGCCAGCTCACCACCACAGGGAGGCTATGGCTACACCTTC.

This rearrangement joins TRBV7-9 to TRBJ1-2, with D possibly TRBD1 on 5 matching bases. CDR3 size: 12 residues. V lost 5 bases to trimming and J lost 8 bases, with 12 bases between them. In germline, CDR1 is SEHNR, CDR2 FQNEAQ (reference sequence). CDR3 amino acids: CASSRDARGYTF. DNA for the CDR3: TGTGCCAGCAGCCGGGACGCGCGGGGCTACACCTTC.

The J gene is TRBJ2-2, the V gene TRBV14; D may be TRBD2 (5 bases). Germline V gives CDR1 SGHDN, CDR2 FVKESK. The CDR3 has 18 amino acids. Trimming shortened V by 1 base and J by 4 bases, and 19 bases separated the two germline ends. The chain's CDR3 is CASSQVRDIQRVTGELFF. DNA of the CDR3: TGTGCCAGCAGCCAAGTTCGTGATATCCAGAGGGTCACCGGGGAGCTGTTTTTT.

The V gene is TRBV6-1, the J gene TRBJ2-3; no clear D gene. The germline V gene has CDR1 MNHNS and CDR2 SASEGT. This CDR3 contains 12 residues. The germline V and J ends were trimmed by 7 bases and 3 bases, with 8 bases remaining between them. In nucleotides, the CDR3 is TGTGCCAGCATGGACCGAACAGATACGCAGTATTTT. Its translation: CASMDRTDTQYF.

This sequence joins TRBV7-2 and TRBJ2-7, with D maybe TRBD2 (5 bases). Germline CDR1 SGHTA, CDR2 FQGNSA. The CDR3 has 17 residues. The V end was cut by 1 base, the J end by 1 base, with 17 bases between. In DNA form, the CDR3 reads TGTGCCAGCAGCTTAGGTGTCTTGGGGTCGGGGTCCTACGAGCAGTACTTC. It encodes CASSLGVLGSGSYEQYF.